The 29 T cell receptor beta chains listed next were all sequenced from one sample in a study of response to subunit inactivated influenza vaccine. TCRdb reanalysed the RT-PCR reads using MiXCR and keeps one entry per CDR3 protein. The table has 150,000 to 200,000 distinct CDR3 sequences, about 12% seen once. These records were also assigned to another study, of T cells expressing NK-cell markers. That publication notes: UMIs accompanied the 5'RACE template switching by which TCR beta cDNA was made.

Sequenced material: CD8+ T cells sorted from PBMCs, taken 12 days after vaccination. Receptors originate from a middle-aged man who received an inactivated influenza vaccine.

The chain combines TRBV20-1 with TRBJ2-1, with 11 bases aligning to TRBD2. The CDR3 loop spans 16 amino acids. Germline V gene data show CDR1 as DFQATT and CDR2 as SNEGSKA (reference sequence). V shed 0 bases, J shed 5 bases, and the junction held 6 bases outside the gene matches. CDR3 nucleotide sequence: TGCAGTGCTAGAGATATACTAGCGGGAGAGCACAATGAGCAGTTCTTC. Encoded protein: CSARDILAGEHNEQFF.

Only a few counts were recorded for this clonotype. The chain joins TRBV2 to TRBJ1-2; the match to TRBD1 covers 7 bases. V lost 3 bases to trimming and J lost 4 bases; unmatched junction nucleotides: 2. The CDR3 extends over 13 amino acids. Germline CDR1 SNHLY, CDR2 FYNNEI. DNA for the CDR3: TGTGCCAGCAGTGACGGGACAGTCTATGGCTACACCTTC. The encoded protein is CASSDGTVYGYTF.

The chain has TRBV4-3 and TRBJ2-3; tentatively, D is TRBD2 (6 bases). This CDR3 has 15 amino acids. Deletions cut 0 bases from V and 4 bases from J, with 11 bases between. CDR1 is LGHNA and CDR2 is YSLEER in the germline V gene. CDR3 DNA: TGCGCCAGCAGCCAAGACTCGGGGAGGTCAGATACGCAGTATTTT. It yields the protein CASSQDSGRSDTQYF.

This clonotype has only a few counts. V gene TRBV27 combines with J gene TRBJ2-6; 8 bases line up with TRBD2. This CDR3 spans 19 amino acids. Looked up from germline, CDR1 is MNHEY and CDR2 is SMNVEV (reference sequence). V lost 3 bases to trimming and J lost 0 bases; unmatched junction nucleotides: 10. The CDR3: CASSLNLAGPISGANVLTF. The CDR3 region has the DNA TGTGCCAGCAGTTTGAACCTAGCGGGTCCTATCTCTGGGGCCAACGTCCTGACTTTC.

At least ten counts were recorded for this clonotype. The chain couples TRBV5-1 to TRBJ2-2; no reliable D call. CDR3 length equals 12 residues. Per the germline V gene, CDR1 is SGHRS and CDR2 is YFSETQ. Trimming stripped 5 bases from V and 2 bases from J, with 4 bases between. The CDR3 DNA is TGCGCCAGCAGGTTAAACACCGGGGAGCTGTTTTTT. This translates into CASRLNTGELFF.

The chain recombines TRBV7-6 with TRBJ2-7; no clear D gene. The CDR3 totals 14 residues. V was shortened by 4 bases and J by 0 bases, with 10 bases between the two germline ends. Germline CDR1 SGHVS, CDR2 FNYEAQ. CDR3 region: CASSSDISSYEQYF. DNA of the CDR3: TGTGCCAGCAGCTCCGACATTAGCTCCTACGAGCAGTACTTC.

The genes are TRBV9 and TRBJ1-2; 9 bases map to TRBD1. The CDR3 runs to 15 residues. Germline loops: CDR1 SGDLS, CDR2 YYNGEE. With 0 bases clipped from V and 6 bases from J, the junction kept 6 bases outside the gene matches. The CDR3 loop is CASSVVQGAHHGYTF. In DNA form, the CDR3 reads TGTGCCAGCAGCGTAGTACAGGGGGCGCACCATGGCTACACCTTC. Drawing the rest from reference TRBV9 and TRBJ1-2, the complete variable domain is DSGVTQTPKHLITATGQRVTLRCSPRSGDLSVYWYQQSLDQGLQFLIQYYNGEERAKGNILERFSAQQFPDLHSELNLSSLELGDSALYFCASSVVQGAHHGYTFGSGTRLTVV.

This clonotype was recorded a few times. The chain combines TRBV29-1 with TRBJ2-2; 7 bases are shared with TRBD1. This CDR3 is built from 15 residues. CDR1 SQVTM and CDR2 ANQGSEA come from the germline V gene. V lost 3 bases to trimming and J lost 5 bases; unmatched junction nucleotides: 9. The CDR3: CSVEYRGTGTGELFF. The DNA of the CDR3 is TGCAGCGTTGAGTACAGGGGTACCGGGACCGGGGAGCTGTTTTTT.

The J gene is TRBJ2-5, the V gene TRBV25-1; no clear D. The CDR3 runs 15 residues. Between the trimmed V and J ends, which lost 0 bases and 2 bases, there was a span of 10 bases. CDR1 is MGHDK and CDR2 is SYGVNS in the germline V gene. The CDR3 DNA reads as TGTGCCAGCAGTGAATACGAGGAGAATCAAGAGACCCAGTACTTC. Its protein is CASSEYEENQETQYF.

This clonotype showed up many times. For the CDR3, the DNA is TGCGCCAGCAGCTTTTCCGGGCCCGAGCAGTACTTC. Translating it yields CASSFSGPEQYF. V and J are TRBV5-1 and TRBJ2-7; D unclear. Germline CDR1 SGHRS, CDR2 YFSETQ. The V and J ends lost 2 bases and 6 bases respectively, with 9 bases between them. The CDR3 has 12 residues.

The CDR3 loop reads CASSSGGADTEAFF. CDR3 DNA: TGTGCCAGCAGTTCAGGGGGCGCGGACACTGAAGCTTTCTTT. The rearrangement links TRBV12-3 or TRBV12-4 to TRBJ1-1; 8 positions match TRBD1. The CDR3 sequence is 14 residues long. With V trimmed by 4 bases and J by 3 bases, 4 bases remained unmatched.

This clonotype showed up just a few times. V is TRBV4-2 and J is TRBJ2-3; D possibly uses TRBD1 or TRBD2 (5 bases each). V dropped 0 bases and J dropped 6 bases, with 7 bases sitting between them. The CDR3 loop spans 13 amino acids. Germline lookup yields CDR1 LGHNA and CDR2 YNFKEQ. DNA for the CDR3: TGTGCCAGCAGCCAAGAATGGGGGGATACGCAGTATTTT. It codes for CASSQEWGDTQYF.

This clonotype was seen many times. DNA of the CDR3: TGTGCCAGCAGCTCTGGAGGACCGCACTCCTACAATGAGCAGTTCTTC. Protein sequence: CASSSGGPHSYNEQFF. The chain is built from TRBV12-3 or TRBV12-4 and TRBJ2-1; perhaps TRBD2 as D (5 bases). The V and J ends lost 6 bases and 0 bases respectively, with 15 bases between them. The CDR3 loop spans 16 amino acids.

This clonotype was counted a few times. This sequence joins TRBV28 and TRBJ2-1; 7 nucleotides agree with TRBD1. CDR3 length: 15 residues. CDR1 and CDR2 (germline): MDHEN, SYDVKM. Losses at the gene ends were 1 base for V and 2 bases for J; bases not matched to a gene: 2. The CDR3 nucleotides are TGTGCCAGCAGTTTATACAGGGGTCCCTACAATGAGCAGTTCTTC. Its protein is CASSLYRGPYNEQFF.

There are a few counts of this clonotype. The chain employs TRBV7-9 and TRBJ1-1; 7 nucleotides agree with TRBD1. The CDR3 is made up of 14 amino acids. V lost 2 bases, J lost 4 bases, and 4 bases stayed unmatched. The germline CDR1 and CDR2 sequences are SEHNR and FQNEAQ (reference sequence). The CDR3 DNA follows: TGTGCCAGCAGCTTAAACCCAGGGGGCACTGAAGCTTTCTTT. Protein: CASSLNPGGTEAFF.

The CDR3 protein is CASSLWAREIYEQYF. CDR3 nucleotide sequence: TGTGCCAGCAGTCTATGGGCGAGGGAGATCTACGAGCAGTACTTC. The chain uses TRBV12-3 or TRBV12-4 and TRBJ2-7; TRBD2 might be the D (5 bases). The CDR3 covers 15 residues. Deletions cut 5 bases from V and 3 bases from J, with 17 bases between.

This clonotype was recorded at least ten times. The V gene is TRBV15, the J gene TRBJ1-5; TRBD1 might be the D (5 bases). V lost 5 bases and J lost 4, with 9 bases in between. Germline-derived CDR1 and CDR2 are LNHNV and YYDKDF (reference sequence). There are 13 residues in the CDR3. In DNA form, the CDR3 reads TGTGCCACCAGCGGCAGGGTTAATCAGCCCCAGCATTTT. It codes for CATSGRVNQPQHF.

The chain combines TRBV6-2 or TRBV6-3 with TRBJ1-5; TRBD1 agrees at 9 bases. The germline CDR1 and CDR2 sequences are MNHEY and SVGEGT. The CDR3 spans 13 residues. The trim removed 8 bases at V and 3 bases at J, leaving 2 bases unmatched. The CDR3 here is CASGDRDNQPQHF. CDR3 in DNA: TGTGCCAGCGGGGACAGGGACAATCAGCCCCAGCATTTT.

This clonotype has ten or more counts. J is TRBJ2-7 and V is TRBV9; a possible D gene is TRBD1 (6 bases). The CDR3 is 13 amino acids. Germline-derived CDR1 and CDR2 are SGDLS and YYNGEE. Trimming took off 7 bases at V and 2 bases at J, with 13 bases between the two ends. The CDR3 region has the DNA TGTGCCAGCTCTCCGGGACACCCCTACGAGCAGTACTTC. It specifies CASSPGHPYEQYF.

This clonotype was seen a few times. V gene TRBV25-1 combines with J gene TRBJ2-3; TRBD1 aligns across 7 bases. This CDR3 contains 15 residues. J lost 4 bases, V lost 4 bases, and 8 bases had no gene match. CDR1 is MGHDK and CDR2 is SYGVNS in the germline V gene. CDR3 protein: CASSVRNRGADTQYF. The CDR3 DNA reads TGTGCCAGCAGTGTCCGGAACAGGGGCGCAGATACGCAGTATTTT.

This clonotype was observed a handful of times. The rearrangement joins TRBV7-6 to TRBJ2-1; possible D gene TRBD1, 6 bases. This CDR3 has 17 residues. Deletions cut 1 base from V and 7 bases from J, with 20 bases between. CDR1 is SGHVS, CDR2 FNYEAQ, per germline. DNA for the CDR3: TGTGCCAGCAGCTTAGTCGAGGACAGACCCCTAGGAAATGAGCAGTTCTTC. Translating gives CASSLVEDRPLGNEQFF.

This clonotype was found a few times. The chain carries TRBV7-8 and TRBJ2-5, with TRBD2 matching 7 bases. The CDR3 contains 16 residues. The germline gives CDR1 SGHVS, CDR2 FQNEAQ. Trimming took 0 bases from V and 2 from J; bases not matched to a gene: 6. The CDR3, as DNA: TGTGCCAGCAGCTTAGCGCTTGGGGGACTACAAGAGACCCAGTACTTC. This sequence encodes CASSLALGGLQETQYF.

This clonotype was seen a few times. V and J are TRBV7-2 and TRBJ1-2; D is undetermined. V dropped 1 base and J dropped 3 bases, with 9 bases sitting between them. The CDR3 extends over 14 amino acids. Per the germline V gene, CDR1 is SGHTA and CDR2 is FQGNSA. The CDR3 DNA sequence: TGTGCCAGCAGCTTAGGTACGGAGTACTATGGCTACACCTTC. Translating it yields CASSLGTEYYGYTF.

Only a few counts were recorded for this clonotype. The chain links TRBV9 to TRBJ2-5, with 7 bases aligning to TRBD1. Germline values: CDR1 SGDLS, CDR2 YYNGEE. CDR3 length: 13 amino acids. V was clipped by 3 bases and J by 4 bases; unmatched bases: 3. CDR3 nucleotide sequence: TGTGCCAGCAGCGCTTGGACAGGAGAGACCCAGTACTTC. Its protein is CASSAWTGETQYF.

There are a few counts of this clonotype. The chain has TRBV28 and TRBJ1-1, with D perhaps matching TRBD1 (6 bases). Deletions cut 7 bases from V and 4 bases from J, with 16 bases between. Germline loops: CDR1 MDHEN, CDR2 SYDVKM. This CDR3 has 14 amino acids. CDR3 DNA: TGTGCCAGCATCGCCCTACAGGGTTTCACTGAAGCTTTCTTT. Its translation: CASIALQGFTEAFF.

The table lists this clonotype with a few counts. The rearrangement joins TRBV20-1 to TRBJ2-4, with no clear D. The CDR3 spans 14 residues. V was pared by 6 bases and J by 0 bases, with 12 bases between. Germline assignment: CDR1 DFQATT and CDR2 SNEGSKA (reference sequence). The CDR3 bases are TGCAGTGCCAATTGGTGGGGAGCCAAAAACATTCAGTACTTC. This codes for CSANWWGAKNIQYF.

This clonotype was counted ten times or more. The CDR3 bases are TGCAGTGCTAGAGATGTACACTCAAATTCACCCCTCCACTTT. This translates into CSARDVHSNSPLHF. The chain links TRBV20-1 to TRBJ1-6; D is uncertain. This CDR3 contains 14 residues. Germline loops: CDR1 DFQATT, CDR2 SNEGSKA (reference sequence). Trimming took 0 bases from V and 7 from J, leaving 10 bases between them.

This clonotype has more than one count but fewer than ten. The chain joins TRBV28 to TRBJ2-1; weak D call: TRBD2 (5 bases). CDR3 length: 15 residues. Germline V gene lookup returns CDR1 MDHEN and CDR2 SYDVKM. The V and J ends lost 5 bases and 0 bases respectively, with 11 bases between them. CDR3 loop: CASSAAGSSYNEQFF. CDR3 DNA sequence: TGTGCCAGCAGTGCCGCGGGTTCCTCCTACAATGAGCAGTTCTTC. Full variable domain (remainder filled in from reference TRBV28 and TRBJ2-1): DVKVTQSSRYLVKRTGEKVFLECVQDMDHENMFWYRQDPGLGLRLIYFSYDVKMKEKGDIPEGYSVSREKKERFSLILESASTNQTSMYLCASSAAGSSYNEQFFGPGTRLTVL.

This clonotype has more than one count but fewer than ten. The CDR3, as DNA: TGTGCCAGCAGTTCCTCAGGAAACCCCTACAATGAGCAGTTCTTC. It specifies CASSSSGNPYNEQFF. This rearrangement joins TRBV27 to TRBJ2-1, with D unresolved. Trimming left V 4 bases short and J 2 bases short, with 12 bases between. CDR1 MNHEY and CDR2 SMNVEV come from the germline V gene (reference sequence). This CDR3 has 15 amino acids.